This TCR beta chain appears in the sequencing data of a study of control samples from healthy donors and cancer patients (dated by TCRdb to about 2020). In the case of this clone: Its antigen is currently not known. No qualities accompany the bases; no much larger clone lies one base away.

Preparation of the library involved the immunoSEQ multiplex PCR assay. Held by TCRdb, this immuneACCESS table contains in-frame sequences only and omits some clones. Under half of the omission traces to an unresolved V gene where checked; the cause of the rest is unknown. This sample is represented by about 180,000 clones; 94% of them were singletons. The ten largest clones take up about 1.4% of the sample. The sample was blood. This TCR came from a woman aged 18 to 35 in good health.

The sequenced DNA is TGTGCCAGCAGTACCGGGACAGGGAATCAGCCCCAGCATTTT. Translated, it gives CASSTGTGNQPQHF. The rearranged chain carries TRBV28 and TRBJ1-5; 9 bases in between match TRBD1. V is trimmed back by 5 bases and J by 4 bases, and the junction contains 3 bases that no gene match accounts for. Per the germline V gene, MDHEN is the CDR1 and SYDVKM is the CDR2. The CDR3 goes from the cysteine to the phenylalanine over 14 residues. Only the CDR3 DNA is retained, 42 bases long and in frame from the first base.